The 7 T cell receptor beta chains below come from one sample, sequenced in a study of radiation and T cells in renal cell carcinoma. Assay: immunoSEQ multiplex PCR; the TCRdb copy retains only in-frame clones and omits some. Seen here are 80,000 or so clones, 89% observed once, and the top ten hold nearly 6%. Time point here: blood 4 weeks post-SBRT, at nephrectomy. The treatment here: 15 Gy SBRT to primary tumor, nephrectomy 4 weeks later. Sequenced material: blood, taken from a patient whose treatment included radiotherapy and nephrectomy. These receptor sequences come from a woman in her 70s with renal cell carcinoma.

This clone was detected only once. This chain uses TRBV7-2 with TRBJ1-3; D may be TRBD1 (5 bases). Germline assignment: CDR1 SGHTA and CDR2 FQGNSA. Trimming stripped 5 bases from V and 0 bases from J, with 17 bases between. The CDR3 has 17 residues. The CDR3 bases are TGTGCCAGCAGCCCACACGGGACGACCCTCTCTGGAAACACCATATATTTT. It is translated as CASSPHGTTLSGNTIYF.

The rearrangement links TRBV6-6 to TRBJ1-3; TRBD1 agrees at 7 bases. The ends lost 6 bases at V and 0 bases at J; junction bases unmatched: 8. CDR1 and CDR2 (germline): MNHNY, SVGAGI (reference sequence). CDR3 size: 16 residues. Written as DNA, the CDR3 is TGTGCCAGCAGGTCCTCCGGGACAGTCTCTGGAAACACCATATATTTT. This codes for CASRSSGTVSGNTIYF.

This sequence joins TRBV30 and TRBJ2-5, with D uncertain. This CDR3 is 11 amino acids long. The V end lost 3 bases, the J end lost 4 bases, and 6 bases lay between the germline ends. The germline V gene has CDR1 GTSNPN and CDR2 SVGIG (reference sequence). The CDR3 DNA follows: TGTGCCTGGAGCTCACCAGAGACCCAGTACTTC. Its translation: CAWSSPETQYF.

This chain links TRBV5-6 with TRBJ1-4; no definite D call. This CDR3 contains 14 residues. Trimming took off 1 base at V and 8 bases at J, with 12 bases between the two ends. CDR1 is SGHDT, CDR2 YYEEEE, per germline. The CDR3: CASSLIWTAEKLFF. The CDR3 nucleotides are TGTGCCAGCAGCTTGATATGGACGGCCGAAAAACTGTTTTTT.

CDR3 DNA sequence: TGTGCCAGCAGCTTGAGGCCCGGACTAGCGAACACCGGGGAGCTGTTTTTT. It codes for CASSLRPGLANTGELFF. This chain joins TRBV5-6 and TRBJ2-2; 7 bases align to TRBD2. The germline CDR1 and CDR2 sequences are SGHDT and YYEEEE. The CDR3 consists of 17 residues. Trimming at V came to 1 base and at J to 0 bases, leaving 6 bases not matched to a gene.

V gene TRBV6-7 combines with J gene TRBJ2-7; 12 nucleotides agree with TRBD1. TRBV6-7 is an ORF, with its function uncertain. The ends lost 5 bases at V and 7 bases at J; junction bases unmatched: 12. The CDR3 runs 16 residues. The CDR3 loop reads CASSPARGQGAGEQYF. CDR3 bases: TGTGCCAGCAGTCCTGCCCGGGGACAGGGGGCGGGAGAGCAGTACTTC.

This clone has just a few counts. This chain links TRBV2 with TRBJ1-1; 7 nucleotides match TRBD1. Germline CDR1 reads SNHLY; CDR2 reads FYNNEI. The CDR3 runs 13 residues. V lost 3 bases, J lost 10 bases, and 8 bases stayed unmatched. CDR3 sequence: CASSESGGTAAFF. CDR3 DNA: TGTGCCAGCAGTGAGAGTGGGGGGACAGCAGCTTTCTTT.